The 29 T cell receptor beta chains given below trace back to one sample, sequenced in a study of human T cells and chemical hapten exposure. TCRdb independently ran MiXCR on the RACE reads; one entry per CDR3 protein. This sample has roughly 380,000 distinct CDR3 sequences, with about 6% found just once. Time point: patch test 2, 6 weeks after DPC sensitization. The sample's treatment: therapeutic diphenylcyclopropenone sensitization with weekly scalp DPC. This specimen consisted of whole blood, obtained in connection with sensitization to the hapten diphenylcyclopropenone (DPC). The receptor source for this set is a woman between 18 and 30 years old with alopecia areata. Some clones in this sample may be carry-over from other donors' samples.

This clonotype was counted at least ten times. The chain employs TRBV3-1 and TRBJ1-1; D ambiguous. CDR1 LGHDT and CDR2 YNNKEL come from the germline V gene (reference sequence). V gave up 0 bases and J gave up 1 base, with 6 bases separating them. The CDR3 totals 14 residues. As DNA, the CDR3 is TGTGCCAGCAGCCAAGATGGAGGGAACACTGAAGCTTTCTTT. Translation gives CASSQDGGNTEAFF.

This clonotype appeared a few times. The chain carries TRBV6-6 and TRBJ1-2; D possibly corresponds to TRBD1 (6 bases). V lost 7 bases, J lost 2 bases, and 8 bases lay in between. This CDR3 comprises 12 residues. The germline V gene has CDR1 MNHNY and CDR2 SVGAGI (reference sequence). CDR3 loop: CASTGANYGYTF. Here the CDR3 DNA reads TGTGCCAGCACGGGGGCGAACTATGGCTACACCTTC.

V usage is TRBV6-2 or TRBV6-3 and J usage is TRBJ1-1, with D tentatively TRBD1 (5 bases). The CDR3 length is 16 residues. Trimming shortened V by 0 bases and J by 3 bases, and 14 bases separated the two germline ends. CDR1 and CDR2 (germline): MNHEY, SVGEGT. Here the CDR3 reads CASSYSWGPPHTEAFF. The CDR3 DNA sequence: TGTGCCAGCAGTTACTCGTGGGGCCCGCCCCACACTGAAGCTTTCTTT.

Points on this clonotype: A read error is possible here, since a much larger clone lies one base away. The gene calls are TRBV6-2 or TRBV6-3 and TRBJ2-4; TRBD2 might be the D (5 bases). This CDR3 is 14 amino acids long. Germline loops: CDR1 MNHEY, CDR2 SVGEGT. The CDR3 region has the DNA TGTGCCAGCAACGACCGGGGAGCCCAAAACATTCAGTACTTC. Residues: CASNDRGAQNIQYF.

A word on this clonotype: An end of the junction differs from the germline gene, which may be a read error. The chain uses TRBV9 and TRBJ2-1; D is unclear. The CDR3 is made up of 12 amino acids. In germline, CDR1 is SGDLS, CDR2 YYNGEE. CDR3 sequence: CASNVGLGEQFF. CDR3 nucleotide sequence: TGTGCCAGCAACGTAGGTCTGGGTGAGCAGTTCTTC.

V gene TRBV25-1 combines with J gene TRBJ2-3; the D is unclear. Germline loops: CDR1 MGHDK, CDR2 SYGVNS. Trimming took off 2 bases at V and 4 bases at J, with 4 bases between the two ends. The CDR3 has 12 residues. The CDR3 protein is CASSEPSDTQYF. The CDR3 DNA follows: TGTGCCAGCAGTGAACCCTCAGATACGCAGTATTTT.

The rearrangement joins TRBV12-3 or TRBV12-4 to TRBJ2-4, with D perhaps TRBD1 (6 bases). Trimming pared 2 bases from V and 8 bases from J, leaving 16 bases between. The CDR3 loop spans 15 amino acids. The CDR3 region has the DNA TGTGCCAGCAGTTTATACCCATCGCGACAGGACATTCAGTACTTC. Translation gives CASSLYPSRQDIQYF.

This clonotype appeared a few times. The chain joins TRBV9 to TRBJ2-7; D perhaps matches TRBD2 (6 bases). This CDR3 has 14 amino acids. The germline V gene encodes CDR1 SGDLS and CDR2 YYNGEE. V lost 4 bases to trimming and J lost 5 bases, with 16 bases between them. The CDR3 coding sequence is TGTGCCAGCAGCCCACAAGGGACTGTCGACGAGCAGTACTTC. Translating it yields CASSPQGTVDEQYF.

This clonotype occurred many times. This chain connects TRBV28 to TRBJ1-4; D not resolved. There are 15 residues in the CDR3. Trimming removed 4 bases at V and 8 bases at J, with 17 bases between. Germline CDR1 MDHEN, CDR2 SYDVKM. The CDR3 sequence: CASSSRTSMGEKLFF. CDR3 nucleotides: TGTGCCAGCAGTTCTCGGACCTCAATGGGAGAAAAACTGTTTTTT. The whole variable domain, remainder taken from reference TRBV28 and TRBJ1-4, is DVKVTQSSRYLVKRTGEKVFLECVQDMDHENMFWYRQDPGLGLRLIYFSYDVKMKEKGDIPEGYSVSREKKERFSLILESASTNQTSMYLCASSSRTSMGEKLFFGSGTQLSVL.

The CDR3 reads CASSRDTAGANVLTF. The CDR3, as DNA: TGTGCCAGCAGCAGGGACACCGCTGGGGCCAACGTCCTGACTTTC. The J gene is TRBJ2-6, the V gene TRBV5-8, with TRBD1 as a possible D gene (6 bases). CDR1 and CDR2 from the germline V gene are SGHTS and YDEGEE. The CDR3 is 15 amino acids. The germline V and J ends were trimmed by 4 bases and 2 bases, with 10 bases remaining between them.

This clonotype came up a few times. The V call is TRBV5-5, the J call TRBJ2-2, with a tentative D call TRBD1 (6 bases). V was cut by 9 bases and J by 4 bases, with 13 bases left in between. The CDR3 runs 13 residues. CDR1 and CDR2 (germline): SGHKS, YYEKEE (reference sequence). The CDR3 nucleotides read TGTGCCACCAACAGGGTTAGCACCGGGGAGCTGTTTTTT. As protein: CATNRVSTGELFF.

In this sample, this clonotype turned up many times. The chain recombines TRBV6-5 with TRBJ2-7; either TRBD1 or TRBD2 may fit D (5 bases each). V lost 6 bases to trimming and J lost 1 base, with 16 bases between them. CDR3 length: 15 residues. The germline gives CDR1 MNHEY, CDR2 SVGAGI. The CDR3 bases are TGTGCCAGCAGCTTCAGGGTAGAGGGATCCTACGAGCAGTACTTC. Protein: CASSFRVEGSYEQYF.

This clonotype was counted ten times or more. The genes are TRBV2 and TRBJ2-4; D is undetermined. Looked up from germline, CDR1 is SNHLY and CDR2 is FYNNEI. Trimming took 8 bases from V and 8 from J, leaving 16 bases between them. The CDR3 sequence is 13 residues long. CDR3 coding DNA: TGTGCCAGCTGCAGGTTCTCTGTGGACATTCAGTACTTC. Its translation: CASCRFSVDIQYF.

In this sample, this clonotype turned up many times. V usage is TRBV28 and J usage is TRBJ1-2, with D possibly matching TRBD1 (5 bases). The length of the CDR3 is 17 residues. V was cut by 2 bases and J by 6 bases, with 22 bases left in between. Germline V lookup: CDR1 MDHEN, CDR2 SYDVKM. Here the CDR3 reads CASSLKVLLGAPHGYTF. CDR3 nucleotides: TGTGCCAGCAGTTTAAAAGTTCTGTTAGGGGCACCGCATGGCTACACCTTC.

The chain combines TRBV6-2 or TRBV6-3 with TRBJ2-3, with D possibly TRBD2 on 6 matching bases. CDR1 and CDR2 from the germline V gene are MNHEY and SVGEGT. CDR3 length: 16 amino acids. Trimming took 6 bases from V and 1 from J, leaving 17 bases between them. In DNA form, the CDR3 reads TGTGCCAGCAGCCCTCAAGGGCGGGGCGGCACAGATACGCAGTATTTT. Translating it yields CASSPQGRGGTDTQYF.

The CDR3 reads CASSQDVGLARETQYF. The CDR3 DNA reads as TGTGCCAGCAGCCAAGATGTGGGACTAGCGCGAGAGACCCAGTACTTC. The rearrangement joins TRBV3-1 to TRBJ2-5; TRBD2 matches at 10 bases. The CDR3 runs to 16 residues. From germline, CDR1 is LGHDT and CDR2 YNNKEL (reference sequence). The ends lost 0 bases at V and 4 bases at J; junction bases unmatched: 5.

This clonotype came up a few times. The rearrangement links TRBV5-5 to TRBJ2-7, with 7 nucleotides matching TRBD1. The CDR3 is made up of 15 amino acids. The germline CDR1 and CDR2 sequences are SGHKS and YYEKEE (reference sequence). Trimming cost V 0 bases and J 5 bases; bases outside gene matches: 8. CDR3 nucleotides: TGTGCCAGCAGCTTGGAAAGGACCACAGGGGACGAGCAGTACTTC. Its translation is CASSLERTTGDEQYF.

The chain carries TRBV28 and TRBJ1-4; the D is unclear. There are 14 residues in the CDR3. Per germline, CDR1 MDHEN and CDR2 SYDVKM. Trimming removed 3 bases from V and 6 bases from J, with 11 bases in between. CDR3 DNA sequence: TGTGCCAGCAGTTTTCGGTACCTACATGAAAAACTGTTTTTT. It codes for CASSFRYLHEKLFF.

This clonotype was observed a few times. This chain links TRBV7-3 with TRBJ2-7; a weak D match, TRBD1 (6 bases). The CDR3 consists of 14 residues. Per germline, CDR1 SGHTA and CDR2 FQGTGA. Trimming pared 10 bases from V and 2 bases from J, leaving 18 bases between. The DNA for the CDR3 is TGTGCCAACCCAAACGCAGGGGACCCCTACGAGCAGTACTTC. It codes for CANPNAGDPYEQYF.

This clonotype was observed a few times. The rearrangement links TRBV10-3 to TRBJ2-5; perhaps TRBD1 as D (6 bases). Germline CDR1 and CDR2: ENHRY and SYGVKD. The CDR3 sequence is 13 residues long. V was trimmed by 10 bases and J by 2 bases, leaving 14 bases between them. As DNA, the CDR3 is TGTGCCACCCAGACAGGTTTGCAAGAGACCCAGTACTTC. This translates into CATQTGLQETQYF.

This clonotype was detected many times. V gene TRBV12-3 or TRBV12-4 combines with J gene TRBJ1-4; no firm D call. V lost 5 bases and J 0 bases, leaving 4 bases between the germline ends. This CDR3 is 13 amino acids long. Here the CDR3 reads CASSPATNEKLFF. The CDR3 DNA reads as TGTGCCAGCAGTCCCGCAACTAATGAAAAACTGTTTTTT.

This clonotype was counted only a few times. The chain links TRBV11-2 to TRBJ2-3; D might be TRBD1 or TRBD2, each matching 5 bases. Trimming cost V 6 bases and J 4 bases, with 11 bases left between them. The CDR3 loop spans 13 amino acids. Germline-derived CDR1 and CDR2 are SGHAT and FQNNGV. CDR3: CASSQRGADTQYF. For the CDR3, the DNA is TGTGCCAGCAGTCAGAGAGGGGCAGATACGCAGTATTTT.

V usage is TRBV7-3 and J usage is TRBJ1-4; no definite D call. Germline V gives CDR1 SGHTA, CDR2 FQGTGA. The V and J ends lost 1 base and 3 bases respectively, with 9 bases between them. The CDR3 consists of 15 residues. The CDR3 DNA reads TGTGCCAGCAGCTTAAATGGAGAACCTAATGAAAAACTGTTTTTT. Its protein product is CASSLNGEPNEKLFF.

The chain employs TRBV5-6 and TRBJ2-1; 10 bases line up with TRBD2. Germline loops: CDR1 SGHDT, CDR2 YYEEEE. The junction had 5 bases not matched to a gene; V was cut back by 2 bases and J by 3 bases. The CDR3 consists of 16 residues. The CDR3 spells CASSFYGLAVYNEQFF. The CDR3 region has the DNA TGTGCCAGCAGCTTTTACGGACTAGCGGTCTACAATGAGCAGTTCTTC. Variable domain in full (rest from reference TRBV5-6 and TRBJ2-1): DAGVTQSPTHLIKTRGQQVTLRCSPKSGHDTVSWYQQALGQGPQFIFQYYEEEERQRGNFPDRFSGHQFPNYSSELNVNALLLGDSALYLCASSFYGLAVYNEQFFGPGTRLTVL.

V is TRBV5-1 and J is TRBJ2-1, with 7 bases aligning to TRBD1. Unmatched junction bases numbered 5, after V lost 2 bases and J lost 6 bases. Germline lookup yields CDR1 SGHRS and CDR2 YFSETQ. This CDR3 contains 14 residues. The chain's CDR3 is CASSLPQGVNEQFF. The CDR3 bases are TGCGCCAGCAGCTTACCGCAGGGGGTCAATGAGCAGTTCTTC.

This clonotype has a handful of counts. The V call is TRBV27, the J call TRBJ2-6; 9 bases agree with TRBD2. Germline CDR1 MNHEY, CDR2 SMNVEV (reference sequence). The CDR3 spans 18 residues. Unmatched junction bases numbered 12, after V lost 4 bases and J lost 5 bases. The CDR3 sequence is CASSSRGGLIFRANVLTF. DNA for the CDR3: TGTGCCAGCAGTTCGCGGGGGGGCCTTATTTTTAGGGCCAACGTCCTGACTTTC.

The chain carries TRBV4-2 and TRBJ1-4; 9 nucleotides match TRBD1. J was trimmed by 8 bases and V by 0 bases; bases with no gene match: 7. CDR3 length: 16 amino acids. The germline CDR1 and CDR2 sequences are LGHNA and YNFKEQ. The CDR3 DNA sequence: TGTGCCAGCAGCCAAGATGACCGGGACAGGGACGAAAAACTGTTTTTT. It encodes CASSQDDRDRDEKLFF.

The sample holds many counts of this clonotype. The V gene is TRBV2, the J gene TRBJ2-2; the D is unclear. This CDR3 region has 14 residues. Germline V gene sequence: CDR1 SNHLY, CDR2 FYNNEI. Trimming cost V 1 base and J 4 bases, with 7 bases left between them. The chain's CDR3 is CASSEGFGTGELFF. DNA of the CDR3: TGTGCCAGCAGTGAAGGGTTCGGCACCGGGGAGCTGTTTTTT.

This clonotype was seen repeatedly, ten times or more. The chain is built from TRBV7-2 and TRBJ2-3; 10 bases line up with TRBD2. The germline V gene has CDR1 SGHTA and CDR2 FQGNSA. This CDR3 region has 14 residues. The J segment lost 2 bases and the V segment lost 8 bases, leaving 4 bases of the junction unmatched. CDR3: CASSLAGPTDTQYF. The CDR3 coding sequence is TGTGCCAGCTCACTAGCGGGGCCCACAGATACGCAGTATTTT.